The sequence of this T cell receptor (beta chain) was determined in a study of early T cells in non-severe SARS-CoV-2 infection. This CDR3 has 12 amino acids. Germline V gene sequence: CDR1 DFQATT, CDR2 SNEGSKA (reference sequence). The V end lost 0 bases, the J end lost 5 bases, and 7 bases lay between the germline ends. This clonotype was found a few times. TCRdb analysed the 5' RACE reads with MiXCR anew, one entry per CDR3 protein. This sample has about 44,000 distinct CDR3 sequences, with 23% found just once. This TCR came from an adult who was a healthcare worker with PCR-confirmed SARS-CoV-2 infection or an uninfected control (not recorded which). The chain carries TRBV20-1 and TRBJ1-1; D is uncertain. The sequenced sample was whole blood, obtained at baseline. The CDR3 region is CSARDGDTEAFF. In DNA form, the CDR3 reads TGCAGTGCTAGAGATGGGGATACTGAAGCTTTCTTT.